The rows below give T cell receptor beta chains drawn from one sample of a study of early T cells in non-severe SARS-CoV-2 infection. TCRdb passed the 5' RACE reads through MiXCR, listing each CDR3 protein once. The table lists more than 90,000 distinct CDR3 sequences, under 15% of them singletons, with 2% to 2.5% in the top ten. The sample was whole blood. The source is an adult who was a healthcare worker with PCR-confirmed SARS-CoV-2 infection or an uninfected control (not recorded which). Each CDR3 is given with its conserved first and last residue. D genes are given only for firm matches. Clone sizes are given selectively: once, few, many, or a class where the clone is expanded.

clone_size: NA
d_call: TRBD1
j_call: TRBJ2-3
v_call: TRBV20-1
cdr3_nt: TGCAGTGCTCTAAGGACAGGGGAAAATACGCAGTATTTT
cdr3_aa: CSALRTGENTQYF

clone_size: NA
d_call: NA
j_call: TRBJ2-3
v_call: TRBV5-4
cdr3_nt: TGTGCCAGCAGCTTGGCCTCCAGGGGGGGCGGCCGCACAGATACGCAGTATTTT
cdr3_aa: CASSLASRGGGRTDTQYF

clone_size: NA
d_call: NA
j_call: TRBJ2-1
v_call: TRBV5-6
cdr3_nt: TGTGCCAGCAGGACCGGGACCGCATCGCAGTTCTTC
cdr3_aa: CASRTGTASQFF

clone_size: NA
d_call: NA
j_call: TRBJ1-4
v_call: TRBV4-2
cdr3_nt: TGTGCCAGCAGCCAAGGTGTGGCAGTCCGGCTTGGCGAGAATGAAAAACTGTTTTTT
cdr3_aa: CASSQGVAVRLGENEKLFF

clone_size: many
d_call: NA
j_call: TRBJ2-7
v_call: TRBV7-2
cdr3_nt: TGTGCCAGCAGCTTAGCCAAGGCTCCCGAGCAGTACTTC
cdr3_aa: CASSLAKAPEQYF

clone_size: few
d_call: TRBD2
j_call: TRBJ2-7
v_call: TRBV5-1
cdr3_nt: TGCGCCAGCAGCTCGACTAGCGGGGGACCTTACGAGCAGTACTTC
cdr3_aa: CASSSTSGGPYEQYF

clone_size: NA
d_call: NA
j_call: TRBJ2-1
v_call: TRBV29-1
cdr3_nt: TGCAGCGTACACCCAGGGAATGAGCAGTTCTTC
cdr3_aa: CSVHPGNEQFF

clone_size: NA
d_call: NA
j_call: TRBJ2-2
v_call: TRBV18
cdr3_nt: TGTGCCAGCTCACCGACAGCCGGGGAGCTGTTTTTT
cdr3_aa: CASSPTAGELFF

clone_size: NA
d_call: TRBD1
j_call: TRBJ2-7
v_call: TRBV20-1
cdr3_nt: TGCAGTGCACAGGACAGGGGGAACTACGAGCAGTACTTC
cdr3_aa: CSAQDRGNYEQYF

clone_size: few
d_call: NA
j_call: TRBJ2-5
v_call: TRBV7-2
cdr3_nt: TGTGCCAGCAGGCGTCCCGGGGAAGAGACCCAGTACTTC
cdr3_aa: CASRRPGEETQYF

clone_size: NA
d_call: NA
j_call: TRBJ2-2
v_call: TRBV4-3
cdr3_nt: TGCGCCAGCAGCCAAGATAGGGCCGGGGAGCTGTTTTTT
cdr3_aa: CASSQDRAGELFF

clone_size: many
d_call: NA
j_call: TRBJ2-7
v_call: TRBV20-1
cdr3_nt: TGCAGTGCTGAGGGACCGTACGTGGACCTTCTAAACTACGAGCAGTACTTC
cdr3_aa: CSAEGPYVDLLNYEQYF

clone_size: few
d_call: TRBD1
j_call: TRBJ2-1
v_call: TRBV7-8
cdr3_nt: TGTGCCAGCAGCTTAGTATGGACAGGGGCCAACTCCTACAATGAGCAGTCCTTC
cdr3_aa: CASSLVWTGANSYNEQSF

clone_size: few
d_call: TRBD1
j_call: TRBJ1-1
v_call: TRBV3-1
cdr3_nt: TGTGCCAGCAGCCAAGATGTGGACAGGGACCAAGCTTTCTTT
cdr3_aa: CASSQDVDRDQAFF

clone_size: many
d_call: NA
j_call: TRBJ2-7
v_call: TRBV4-1
cdr3_nt: TGCGCCAGCAGCCAAGACGGTCCAGGGGGGGACGAGCAGTACTTC
cdr3_aa: CASSQDGPGGDEQYF

clone_size: many
d_call: TRBD2
j_call: TRBJ2-5
v_call: TRBV20-1
cdr3_nt: TGCACCCCCTTCGGGAGCGGGGCTAAAGAGACCCAGTACTTC
cdr3_aa: CTPFGSGAKETQYF

clone_size: many
d_call: NA
j_call: TRBJ2-5
v_call: TRBV20-1
cdr3_nt: TGCAGTGCTCCCCGTGGGAGCCAGGGGTTTACAGAGACCCAGTACTTC
cdr3_aa: CSAPRGSQGFTETQYF

clone_size: many
d_call: NA
j_call: TRBJ2-2
v_call: TRBV6-6
cdr3_nt: TGTGCCAGCAGGATGAACACCGGGGAGCTGTTTTTT
cdr3_aa: CASRMNTGELFF

clone_size: NA
d_call: NA
j_call: TRBJ2-2
v_call: TRBV28
cdr3_nt: TGTGCCAGCACCGGGACACCGAACACCGGGGAGCTGTTTTTT
cdr3_aa: CASTGTPNTGELFF

clone_size: many
d_call: NA
j_call: TRBJ1-2
v_call: TRBV27
cdr3_nt: TGTGCCAGCAGTTTAGGATCGGGGAGGGCCGGTGGCTACACCTTC
cdr3_aa: CASSLGSGRAGGYTF

clone_size: many
d_call: NA
j_call: TRBJ2-1
v_call: TRBV21-1
cdr3_nt: TGTGCCAGCAGCAAAGCCTCGGGGCAGGGGACGGGTGAGCAGTTCTTC
cdr3_aa: CASSKASGQGTGEQFF

clone_size: many
d_call: NA
j_call: TRBJ2-2
v_call: TRBV11-2
cdr3_nt: TGTGCCAGCAGCTTATGGAGGCAGGTGAACACCGGGGAGCTGTTTTTT
cdr3_aa: CASSLWRQVNTGELFF

clone_size: few
d_call: TRBD2
j_call: TRBJ2-5
v_call: TRBV20-1
cdr3_nt: TGCAGTGCGCCCGTCCTAGCGGGGGGGCTAAAAGAGACCCAGTACTTC
cdr3_aa: CSAPVLAGGLKETQYF

clone_size: many
d_call: NA
j_call: TRBJ2-7
v_call: TRBV2
cdr3_nt: TGTGCCAGCAGTTTTCGGGGGTCCTACGAGCAGTACTTC
cdr3_aa: CASSFRGSYEQYF